The 5 T cell receptor beta chains reported below all come from one sample, sequenced in a study of cytomegalovirus exposure and HLA in healthy donors. Sequenced by immunoSEQ multiplex PCR; TCRdb stores in-frame clones only, minus some. The sample shows approximately 140,000 clones, about 83% of them seen only once. The sample taken for sequencing was PBMCs. The receptors shown here come from a woman aged 25 to 45 in good health and CMV-seronegative.

This clone appeared a single time. V and J are TRBV5-3 and TRBJ2-1; 11 bases agree with TRBD2. TRBV5-3 is an ORF, and what it does is uncertain. V lost 2 bases, J lost 8 bases, and 12 bases stayed unmatched. CDR3 length: 17 amino acids. The CDR3: CARSFSGTSGLMDEQFF. DNA of the CDR3: TGTGCCAGAAGCTTCTCCGGGACTAGCGGTTTAATGGATGAGCAGTTCTTC.

V is TRBV4-1 and J is TRBJ2-5; 10 positions agree with TRBD2. The junction had 14 bases not matched to a gene; V was cut back by 4 bases and J by 6 bases. The CDR3 loop spans 17 amino acids. The germline gives CDR1 MGHRA, CDR2 YSYEKL. Here the CDR3 reads CASSPEGSGRASQTQYF. The CDR3 DNA sequence: TGCGCCAGCAGCCCCGAGGGGAGCGGGAGGGCTAGTCAGACCCAGTACTTC.

The J gene is TRBJ1-6, the V gene TRBV28; 7 positions match TRBD1. Per germline, CDR1 MDHEN and CDR2 SYDVKM. The CDR3 has 15 residues. The V gene end was trimmed by 8 bases and the J gene end by 5 bases; junction bases not matched to a gene: 9. The CDR3 sequence: CASGSGDSDNSPLHF. The CDR3 DNA follows: TGTGCCAGCGGATCCGGGGACAGTGATAATTCACCCCTCCACTTT. The complete variable domain, with remaining parts taken from reference TRBV28 and TRBJ1-6, reads DVKVTQSSRYLVKRTGEKVFLECVQDMDHENMFWYRQDPGLGLRLIYFSYDVKMKEKGDIPEGYSVSREKKERFSLILESASTNQTSMYLCASGSGDSDNSPLHFGNGTRLTVT.

The chain has TRBV27 and TRBJ1-5, with D perhaps TRBD1 (6 bases). The CDR3 has 12 residues. From germline, CDR1 is MNHEY and CDR2 SMNVEV (reference sequence). The ends were cut back, 6 bases at V and 7 bases at J, with 10 bases in the middle. The CDR3, as DNA: TGTGCCAGCAGGTCTCAGGGGCAGCCCCAGCATTTT. Encoded protein: CASRSQGQPQHF.

This clone was seen more than once but under ten times. The chain has TRBV2 and TRBJ1-2; TRBD1 matches 8 bases. J was trimmed by 4 bases and V by 8 bases; bases with no gene match: 12. CDR3 size: 15 residues. Germline CDR1 reads SNHLY; CDR2 reads FYNNEI. CDR3 protein: CASASRDRKFYGYTF. The CDR3 coding sequence is TGTGCCAGCGCCAGTCGGGACAGGAAGTTCTATGGCTACACCTTC. Together with reference TRBV2 and TRBJ1-2, the CDR3 gives the full variable domain: EPEVTQTPSHQVTQMGQEVILRCVPISNHLYFYWYRQILGQKVEFLVSFYNNEISEKSEIFDDQFSVERPDGSNFTLKIRSTKLEDSAMYFCASASRDRKFYGYTFGSGTRLTVV.